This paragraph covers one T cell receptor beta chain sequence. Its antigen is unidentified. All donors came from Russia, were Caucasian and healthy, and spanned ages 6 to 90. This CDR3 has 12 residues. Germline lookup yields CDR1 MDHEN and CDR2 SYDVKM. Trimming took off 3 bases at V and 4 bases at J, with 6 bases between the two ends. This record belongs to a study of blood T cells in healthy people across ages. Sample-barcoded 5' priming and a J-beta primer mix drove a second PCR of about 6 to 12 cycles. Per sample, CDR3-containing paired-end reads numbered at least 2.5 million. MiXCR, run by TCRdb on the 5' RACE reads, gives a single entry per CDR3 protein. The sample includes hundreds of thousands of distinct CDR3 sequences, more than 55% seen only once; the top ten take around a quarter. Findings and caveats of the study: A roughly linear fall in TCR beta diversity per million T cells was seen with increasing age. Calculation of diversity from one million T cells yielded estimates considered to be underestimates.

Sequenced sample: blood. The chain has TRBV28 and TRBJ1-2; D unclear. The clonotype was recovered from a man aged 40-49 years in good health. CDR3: CASSFRTYGYTF. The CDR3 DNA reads TGTGCCAGCAGTTTTCGTACCTATGGCTACACCTTC.